This TCR beta chain is from a study of memory CD4+ T cells and cytomegalovirus serostatus. Study-level background: Donors were healthy Belgian adults, fewer than ten CMV seropositive and 24 seronegative. Regarding the study as a whole: CD4+ memory repertoires contained about 40% of the roughly 150 reported CMV TCRbeta sequences.

Sequencing was performed with immunoSEQ multiplex PCR; in TCRdb, only in-frame clones are kept and a portion is missing. The sample yields some 48,000 clones, 78% seen once. The sort gate was single viable CD3+CD4+CD8-CD45RO+ cells for memory CD4+ T cells. To note about this clone: Its cognate antigen is unknown.

The origin of this receptor is an adult in good health and CMV-seronegative. Material: memory CD4+ T cells from blood.

The CDR3 DNA reads TGTGCCAGCAGGCTACAGGATCCTGGAAACACCATATATTTT. It translates to CASRLQDPGNTIYF. The genes are TRBV6-5 and TRBJ1-3; weak D call: TRBD1 (5 bases). The germline V gene encodes CDR1 MNHEY and CDR2 SVGAGI. The ends were cut back, 6 bases at V and 2 bases at J, with 11 bases in the middle. CDR3 length equals 14 residues.